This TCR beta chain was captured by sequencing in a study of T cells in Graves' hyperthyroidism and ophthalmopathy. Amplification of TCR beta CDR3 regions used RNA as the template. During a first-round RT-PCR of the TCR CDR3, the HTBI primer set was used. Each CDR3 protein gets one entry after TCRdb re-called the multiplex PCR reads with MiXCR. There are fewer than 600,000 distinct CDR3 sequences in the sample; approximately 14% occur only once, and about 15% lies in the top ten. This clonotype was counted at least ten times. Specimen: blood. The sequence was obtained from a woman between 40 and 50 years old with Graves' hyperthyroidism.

The CDR3 protein is CASRPLADDGHEQFF. As DNA, the CDR3 is TGTGCCAGCAGGCCCCTAGCGGACGACGGCCATGAGCAGTTCTTC. The rearrangement joins TRBV28 to TRBJ2-1; 7 bases are a match to TRBD2. Trimming cost V 6 bases and J 8 bases; bases outside gene matches: 13. CDR3 length: 15 residues. Germline assignment: CDR1 MDHEN and CDR2 SYDVKM.